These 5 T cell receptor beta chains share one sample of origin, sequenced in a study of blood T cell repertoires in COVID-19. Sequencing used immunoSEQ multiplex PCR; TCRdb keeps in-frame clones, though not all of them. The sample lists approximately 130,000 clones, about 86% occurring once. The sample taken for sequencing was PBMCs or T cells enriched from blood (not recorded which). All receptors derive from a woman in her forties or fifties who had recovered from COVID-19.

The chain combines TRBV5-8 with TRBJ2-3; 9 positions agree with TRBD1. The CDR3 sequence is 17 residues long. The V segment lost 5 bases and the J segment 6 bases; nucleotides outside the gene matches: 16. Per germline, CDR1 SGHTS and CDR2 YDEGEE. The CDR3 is CASSSTEGQGGMDTQYF. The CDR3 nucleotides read TGTGCCAGCAGTTCGACCGAGGGACAGGGAGGGATGGATACGCAGTATTTT. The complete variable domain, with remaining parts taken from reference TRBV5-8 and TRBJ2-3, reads EAGVTQSPTHLIKTRGQQATLRCSPISGHTSVYWYQQALGLGLQFLLWYDEGEERNRGNFPPRFSGRQFPNYSSELNVNALELEDSALYLCASSSTEGQGGMDTQYFGPGTRLTVL.

The CDR3 sequence: CASSFDRGGHNEQFF. The CDR3 DNA follows: TGTGCCAGCAGCTTCGACAGGGGAGGCCACAATGAGCAGTTCTTC. The chain joins TRBV7-2 to TRBJ2-1; 8 bases match TRBD1. The CDR3 has 15 residues. Germline V CDR1 and CDR2: SGHTA, FQGNSA. J was trimmed by 5 bases and V by 3 bases; bases with no gene match: 6.

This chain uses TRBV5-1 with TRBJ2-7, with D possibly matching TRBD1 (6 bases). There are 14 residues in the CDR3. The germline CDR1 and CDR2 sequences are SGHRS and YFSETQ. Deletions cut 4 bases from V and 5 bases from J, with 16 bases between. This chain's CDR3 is CASSIQGNIHEQYF. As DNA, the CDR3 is TGCGCCAGCAGCATACAGGGTAACATCCACGAGCAGTACTTC. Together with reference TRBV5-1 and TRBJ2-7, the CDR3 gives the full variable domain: KAGVTQTPRYLIKTRGQQVTLSCSPISGHRSVSWYQQTPGQGLQFLFEYFSETQRNKGNFPGRFSGRQFSNSRSEMNVSTLELGDSALYLCASSIQGNIHEQYFGPGTRLTVT.

The CDR3 spells CASQSGAGNTIYF. The CDR3 DNA is TGTGCCAGCCAGTCAGGGGCTGGAAACACCATATATTTT. The V call is TRBV12-3 or TRBV12-4, the J call TRBJ1-3; a weak D match, TRBD1 (6 bases). Trimming removed 8 bases at V and 2 bases at J, with 10 bases between. There are 13 residues in the CDR3.

As DNA, the CDR3 is TGTGCCAGCAGTCTTTTCGGAGGCCAGGGGGGCAATGAGCAGTTCTTC. Amino acids: CASSLFGGQGGNEQFF. J is TRBJ2-1 and V is TRBV27; D perhaps matches TRBD1 (7 bases). The CDR3 totals 16 residues. Germline assignment: CDR1 MNHEY and CDR2 SMNVEV (reference sequence). V lost 5 bases and J lost 6, with 20 bases in between.